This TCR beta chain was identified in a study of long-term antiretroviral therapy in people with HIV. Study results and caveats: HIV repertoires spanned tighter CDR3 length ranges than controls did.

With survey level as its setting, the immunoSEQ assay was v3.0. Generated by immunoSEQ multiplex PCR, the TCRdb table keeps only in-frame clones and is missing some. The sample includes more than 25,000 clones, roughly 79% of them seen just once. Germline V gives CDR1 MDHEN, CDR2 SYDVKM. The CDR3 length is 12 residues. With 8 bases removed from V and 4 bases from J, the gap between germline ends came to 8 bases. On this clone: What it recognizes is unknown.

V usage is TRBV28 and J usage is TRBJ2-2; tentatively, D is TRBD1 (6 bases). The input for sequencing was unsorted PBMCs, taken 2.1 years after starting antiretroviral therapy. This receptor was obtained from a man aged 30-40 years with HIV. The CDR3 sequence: CASRRGTGELFF. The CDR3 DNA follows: TGTGCCAGCCGCAGGGGCACCGGGGAGCTGTTTTTT.